The 5 T cell receptor beta chains below were found in one sample sequenced in a study of cytomegalovirus exposure and HLA in healthy donors. TCRdb's table, derived via immunoSEQ multiplex PCR, lists solely in-frame clones and lacks some. This table holds more than 45,000 clones, 89% found once. Sample: PBMCs. Receptors originate from a woman between 18 and 29 years old in good health and CMV-seronegative.

This rearrangement joins TRBV18 to TRBJ1-5; 10 bases are a match to TRBD1. This CDR3 region has 15 residues. The germline CDR1 and CDR2 sequences are KGHSH and LQKENI. The V and J ends lost 5 bases and 1 base, in that order; junction bases with no gene match: 2. CDR3 sequence: CASSSGQGSNQPQHF. CDR3 bases: TGTGCCAGCTCATCGGGACAGGGGAGCAATCAGCCCCAGCATTTT.

The chain is built from TRBV29-1 and TRBJ2-2; tentatively, D is TRBD2 (6 bases). The CDR3 has 14 amino acids. The ends were cut back, 4 bases at V and 5 bases at J, with 14 bases in the middle. The germline CDR1 and CDR2 sequences are SQVTM and ANQGSEA. CDR3 sequence: CSVVTPGGTGELFF. The CDR3 region has the DNA TGCAGCGTTGTTACCCCCGGGGGAACCGGGGAGCTGTTTTTT.

The rearrangement links TRBV5-1 to TRBJ2-2, with TRBD2 identical over 7 bases. Germline V gene data show CDR1 as SGHRS and CDR2 as YFSETQ. V lost 7 bases to trimming and J lost 7 bases; unmatched junction nucleotides: 13. The length of the CDR3 is 15 residues. The CDR3 region has the DNA TGCGCCAGCGAAAACCTAGCGGCCGGGAACGGGGAGCTGTTTTTT. It codes for CASENLAAGNGELFF.

V usage is TRBV28 and J usage is TRBJ1-2; 9 nucleotides line up with TRBD1. V dropped 4 bases and J dropped 8; count of bases not matched to a gene: 11. The length of the CDR3 is 15 residues. CDR1 MDHEN and CDR2 SYDVKM come from the germline V gene. CDR3 nucleotides: TGTGCCAGCAGTTCCTCCGGGACAGGGAGGAGGGGCTACACCTTC. Its protein is CASSSSGTGRRGYTF.

This chain uses TRBV30 with TRBJ2-7; 9 bases are a match to TRBD1. Looked up from germline, CDR1 is GTSNPN and CDR2 is SVGIG (reference sequence). The CDR3 loop spans 14 amino acids. V lost 4 bases and J lost 3; bases outside the gene matches: 7. In DNA, the CDR3 is TGTGCCTGGATCCTCCCGGGACAGGGCTACGAGCAGTACTTC. Its translation: CAWILPGQGYEQYF.